This is a list of T cell receptor beta chains from one sample in a study of blood T cell repertoires in COVID-19. Clones were read by immunoSEQ multiplex PCR, and TCRdb kept only the in-frame ones, dropping some. The profile shows 270,000 or so clones, around 86% of them singletons. Specimen: peripheral blood. The receptors derive from a woman aged 25-40 years with active or convalescent COVID-19. Both conserved end residues are part of each CDR3.

V,J,length,CDR3
TRBV6-2/TRBV6-3,TRBJ1-3,14,CASSTRTAGNTIYF
TRBV4-1,TRBJ2-1,16,CASSLKSSGGHNEQFF
TRBV7-3,TRBJ2-1,15,CASSLKGSGGGEQFF
TRBV4-3,TRBJ1-3,16,CASSQEGALSGNTIYF
TRBV6-6,TRBJ1-2,13,CASSGQGSYGYTF
TRBV30,TRBJ2-6,16,CAYPRGSISGANVLTF
TRBV7-3,TRBJ2-1,13,CASSPFPLLEQFF
TRBV15,TRBJ2-5,13,CATRALQVETQYF
TRBV6-2/TRBV6-3,TRBJ1-2,12,CASSQGVYGYTF
TRBV10-3,TRBJ1-1,13,CAIGLDRDTEAFF
TRBV7-2,TRBJ1-6,15,CASSLVAAEGSPLHF
TRBV27,TRBJ1-3,15,CASSFTGASGNTIYF
TRBV7-2,TRBJ1-6,14,CASSPGGYRSPLHF
TRBV3-1/TRBV3-2,TRBJ1-1,14,CASSLSSGTGEAFF
TRBV7-7,TRBJ2-5,17,CASSSRTSGDYEGTQYF
TRBV7-8,TRBJ1-1,13,CASSFAGGTEAFF
TRBV6-9,TRBJ1-1,19,CASSYSILLIFEGTSEAFF
TRBV28,TRBJ2-5,14,CASIAGGYQETQYF
TRBV10-1,TRBJ2-5,15,CASSRLAGQQETQYF
TRBV3-1/TRBV3-2,TRBJ2-2,16,CASSPRTRGGTGELFF
TRBV9,TRBJ1-3,12,CATGNSGNTIYF
TRBV7-2,TRBJ2-2,15,CASSLTPANTGELFF
TRBV5-1,TRBJ2-1,15,CASSFISGTYNEQFF
TRBV6-4,TRBJ2-7,9,CAPGGNKYF
TRBV7-9,TRBJ1-3,14,CASSGTGGGNTIYF
TRBV30,TRBJ1-1,13,CAWSVAGNTEAFF
TRBV14,TRBJ2-3,18,CASSQRGLAGLTTDTQYF
TRBV3-1/TRBV3-2,TRBJ2-7,13,CASSQGAVYEQYF
TRBV5-4,TRBJ2-5,17,CASSPLPTAGVGETQYF
TRBV7-9,TRBJ1-5,15,CASSAGLASNQPQHF
TRBV30,TRBJ1-4,14,CAWSTGATNEKLFF
TRBV6-2/TRBV6-3,TRBJ2-1,15,CASSPGTHRANEQFF
TRBV5-1,TRBJ2-3,16,CASSLGKTSSLDTQYF
TRBV29-1,TRBJ2-1,13,CSTLRGAQGEQFF
TRBV5-1,TRBJ1-4,15,CASSPPLAGNEKLFF
TRBV29-1,TRBJ1-1,13,CSVSTVMNTEAFF
TRBV7-9,TRBJ1-1,18,CASSPLNRGAGRDTEAFF
TRBV7-2,TRBJ1-1,15,CASSSRTGLNTEAFF
TRBV7-3,TRBJ2-1,14,CASSLRGSYNEQFF
TRBV18,TRBJ1-2,14,CASSPREFNYGYTF
TRBV5-6,TRBJ2-6,17,CASSLALGAVGANVLTF
TRBV7-6,TRBJ2-7,15,CASSLEQGAHLEQYF
TRBV20-1,TRBJ1-1,14,CSASSGGVVTEAFF
TRBV7-2,TRBJ2-2,16,CASRPAGQGQSGELFF
TRBV6-2/TRBV6-3,TRBJ2-3,15,CASSYSGLAIDTQYF
TRBV7-2,TRBJ1-3,14,CASSLGGPGNTIYF
TRBV6-2/TRBV6-3,TRBJ2-5,12,CASSQREETQYF
TRBV3-1/TRBV3-2,TRBJ2-3,16,CASSQDLTSGAYTQYF
TRBV7-2,TRBJ2-4,14,CASSYGQALDIQYF
TRBV11-2,TRBJ2-1,15,CASSSRGQGYNEQFF
TRBV4-3,TRBJ1-6,16,CASSQSYRGADSPLHF
TRBV29-1,TRBJ2-2,13,CSAKTGGFGELFF
TRBV29-1,TRBJ2-6,14,CSVPSFSGANVLTF
TRBV18,TRBJ2-7,16,CASSEPGTGYRDEQYF
TRBV20-1,TRBJ1-1,11,CSAIHIRVAFF
TRBV12-3/TRBV12-4,TRBJ2-7,12,CASSRDSREQYF
TRBV7-2,TRBJ1-1,16,CASSKRTGLGNTEAFF
TRBV7-9,TRBJ1-1,12,CASAPGKTEAFF
TRBV5-6,TRBJ2-5,14,CASSSASGGETQYF
TRBV3-1/TRBV3-2,TRBJ2-1,16,CASSQASSGGFDEQFF